These 14 T cell receptor beta chains originate from one sample sequenced in a study of T cell responses to AZD1222 COVID-19 vaccine. Repertoires were generated with immunoSEQ multiplex PCR, while TCRdb's copy carries only in-frame clones and drops some. Here the sample spans 100,000 to 150,000 clones, 85% to 90% being singletons. The specimen comprised peripheral blood, sampled on day 0 of AZD1222 vaccination. These receptors all stem from an adult in good health.

In this sample, this clone turned up once. The chain combines TRBV7-3 with TRBJ1-1; a weak D match, TRBD1 (5 bases). The CDR3 has 14 amino acids. Per the germline V gene, CDR1 is SGHTA and CDR2 is FQGTGA. V shed 0 bases and J shed 5 bases, with 10 bases lying between them. The CDR3: CASSLTAGRTEAFF. Written as DNA, the CDR3 is TGTGCCAGCAGCTTAACGGCAGGGAGGACTGAAGCTTTCTTT.

V gene TRBV5-1 combines with J gene TRBJ2-1; D unresolved. V lost 0 bases to trimming and J lost 9 bases, with 7 bases between them. From germline, CDR1 is SGHRS and CDR2 YFSETQ. The CDR3 is made up of 12 amino acids. CDR3 DNA sequence: TGCGCCAGCAGCTTGGCCTCGGGTGAGCAGTTCTTC. This encodes CASSLASGEQFF.

The chain is built from TRBV21-1 and TRBJ2-5; the D call of TRBD1 is as the table states it, not checked on the DNA. TRBV21-1 is flagged as a pseudogene. The CDR3 is 15 amino acids. CDR3 amino acids: CASSKNCQGKETQYF. In DNA form, the CDR3 reads TGTGCCAGCAGCAAAAATTGTCAGGGAAAAGAGACCCAGTACTTC.

The DNA for the CDR3 is TGTGCCAGCAGCATCGGGACAGGGAGCACTGAAGCTTTCTTT. Translated, it gives CASSIGTGSTEAFF. The genes are TRBV5-4 and TRBJ1-1, with TRBD1 identical over 9 bases. This CDR3 region has 14 residues. With 4 bases clipped from V and 4 bases from J, the junction kept 5 bases outside the gene matches. Per the germline V gene, CDR1 is SGHNT and CDR2 is YYREEE (reference sequence).

The chain uses TRBV5-4 and TRBJ1-4; maybe TRBD1 (5 bases). The CDR3 contains 14 residues. The V end lost 4 bases, the J end lost 6 bases, and 13 bases lay between the germline ends. Germline CDR1 is SGHNT and CDR2 is YYREEE (reference sequence). CDR3 bases: TGTGCCAGCAGCGGAGGCCGGGACCATGAAAAACTGTTTTTT. Protein sequence: CASSGGRDHEKLFF.

The V call is TRBV28, the J call TRBJ1-1; 7 positions agree with TRBD1. The V segment lost 5 bases and the J segment 4 bases; nucleotides outside the gene matches: 7. CDR1 MDHEN and CDR2 SYDVKM come from the germline V gene. This CDR3 region has 14 residues. The CDR3 sequence is CASSTQGRATEAFF. The CDR3, as DNA: TGTGCCAGCAGTACACAGGGGCGGGCCACTGAAGCTTTCTTT.

The chain has TRBV6-5 and TRBJ2-2; D may be TRBD2 (6 bases). Germline assignment: CDR1 MNHEY and CDR2 SVGAGI. V was trimmed by 1 base and J by 6 bases, leaving 9 bases between them. CDR3 length equals 14 residues. CDR3 coding DNA: TGTGCCAGCAGTTACTACGGGGACTCCGGGGAGCTGTTTTTT. It specifies CASSYYGDSGELFF.

The chain joins TRBV13 to TRBJ2-7; TRBD1 or TRBD2 may be the D gene (5 bases each). V was trimmed by 3 bases and J by 0 bases, leaving 18 bases between them. From germline, CDR1 is PRHDT and CDR2 FYEKMQ (reference sequence). CDR3 length: 17 residues. CDR3 sequence: CASSFRTPGPHSYEQYF. The CDR3 region has the DNA TGTGCCAGCAGCTTTAGGACCCCGGGACCCCACTCCTACGAGCAGTACTTC.

J is TRBJ2-5 and V is TRBV19; TRBD2 might be the D (5 bases). The germline V and J ends were trimmed by 7 bases and 1 base, with 10 bases remaining between them. The CDR3 has 13 residues. Germline CDR1 reads LNHDA; CDR2 reads SQIVND (reference sequence). This chain's CDR3 is CASTGSAQETQYF. CDR3 in DNA: TGTGCCAGTACGGGTAGCGCCCAAGAGACCCAGTACTTC. The full variable domain, completed using reference TRBV19 and TRBJ2-5, is DGGITQSPKYLFRKEGQNVTLSCEQNLNHDAMYWYRQDPGQGLRLIYYSQIVNDFQKGDIAEGYSVSREKKESFPLTVTSAQKNPTAFYLCASTGSAQETQYFGPGTRLLVL.

The chain links TRBV19 to TRBJ1-5; 10 bases match TRBD1. The V segment lost 6 bases and the J segment 4 bases; nucleotides outside the gene matches: 6. CDR3 size: 15 residues. Germline lookup yields CDR1 LNHDA and CDR2 SQIVND (reference sequence). In nucleotides, the CDR3 is TGTGCCAGTAGGGCGACAGGGGGCCGAAATCAGCCCCAGCATTTT. It encodes CASRATGGRNQPQHF.

This chain uses TRBV18 with TRBJ2-2; tentative D call: TRBD1 (5 bases). There are 18 residues in the CDR3. Trimming removed 0 bases from V and 0 bases from J, with 14 bases in between. CDR1 is KGHSH, CDR2 LQKENI, per germline. The DNA of the CDR3 is TGTGCCAGCTCACCACCGGGGCTCCCCGTGGCGAACACCGGGGAGCTGTTTTTT. Its protein product is CASSPPGLPVANTGELFF.

V gene TRBV27 combines with J gene TRBJ1-2, with 8 bases aligning to TRBD1. The J segment lost 8 bases and the V segment lost 6 bases, leaving 8 bases of the junction unmatched. Germline CDR1 reads MNHEY; CDR2 reads SMNVEV (reference sequence). The CDR3 has 13 residues. The CDR3 nucleotides read TGTGCCAGCAGCTTGGACAGGGTAACCGGCTACACCTTC. It encodes CASSLDRVTGYTF.

This sequence joins TRBV18 and TRBJ1-4; D is ambiguous. The V gene's germline CDR1 is KGHSH and CDR2 LQKENI. V was trimmed by 0 bases and J by 3 bases, leaving 8 bases between them. This CDR3 is built from 15 residues. The DNA of the CDR3 is TGTGCCAGCTCACCACCACGGAGCCCTAATGAAAAACTGTTTTTT. Translated: CASSPPRSPNEKLFF. Full variable domain (missing parts from reference TRBV18 and TRBJ1-4): NAGVMQNPRHLVRRRGQEARLRCSPMKGHSHVYWYRQLPEEGLKFMVYLQKENIIDESGMPKERFSAEFPKEGPSILRIQQVVRGDSAAYFCASSPPRSPNEKLFFGSGTQLSVL.

The chain is built from TRBV10-3 and TRBJ1-1; TRBD1 agrees at 7 bases. The CDR3 has 13 residues. The J segment lost 10 bases and the V segment lost 2 bases, leaving 7 bases of the junction unmatched. CDR1 is ENHRY, CDR2 SYGVKD, per germline. The chain's CDR3 is CAISENWTGTAFF. CDR3 bases: TGTGCCATCAGTGAGAACTGGACAGGCACAGCTTTCTTT.